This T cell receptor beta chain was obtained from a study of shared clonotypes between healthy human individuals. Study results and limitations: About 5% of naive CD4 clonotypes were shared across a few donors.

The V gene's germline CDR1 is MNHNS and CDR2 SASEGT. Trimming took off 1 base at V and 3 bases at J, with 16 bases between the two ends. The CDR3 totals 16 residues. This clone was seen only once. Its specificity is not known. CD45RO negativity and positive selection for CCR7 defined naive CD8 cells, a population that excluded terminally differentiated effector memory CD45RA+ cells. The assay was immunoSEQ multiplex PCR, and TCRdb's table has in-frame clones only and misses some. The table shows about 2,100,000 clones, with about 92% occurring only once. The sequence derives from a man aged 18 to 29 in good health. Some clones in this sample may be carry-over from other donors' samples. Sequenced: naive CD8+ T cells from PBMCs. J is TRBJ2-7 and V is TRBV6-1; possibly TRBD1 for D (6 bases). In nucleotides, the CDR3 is TGTGCCAGCAGTGAAGAGCAGGGGACCATTTACTACGAGCAGTACTTC. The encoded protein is CASSEEQGTIYYEQYF.